The next 4 T cell receptor beta chains were all read from a single sample in a study of identical twins. TCRdb passed the 5' RACE reads through MiXCR, listing each CDR3 protein once. The data contain approximately 230,000 distinct CDR3 sequences, around 15% of them singletons. Sequences were obtained from memory (CD45RO+) T cells sorted from blood. The receptors shown here come from a woman aged 18-30 years in good health.

The V and J genes are TRBV3-1 and TRBJ2-1; TRBD1 agrees at 11 bases. V shed 10 bases, J shed 8 bases, and the junction held 7 bases outside the gene matches. CDR3 size: 13 residues. From germline, CDR1 is LGHDT and CDR2 YNNKEL (reference sequence). CDR3 in amino acids: CATGDRGLDEQFF. CDR3 DNA sequence: TGTGCCACCGGGGACAGGGGGTTGGATGAGCAGTTCTTC.

This clonotype was detected ten times or more. This rearrangement joins TRBV7-9 to TRBJ1-5; TRBD1 might be the D (5 bases). Germline values: CDR1 SEHNR, CDR2 FQNEAQ (reference sequence). V was pared by 6 bases and J by 7 bases, with 16 bases between. This CDR3 spans 14 amino acids. DNA of the CDR3: TGTGCCAGCAGTCATGAGCACGGGGCACAGCCCCAGCATTTT. Its translation is CASSHEHGAQPQHF.

A few counts support this clonotype. The V call is TRBV20-1, the J call TRBJ2-5, with D tentatively TRBD2 (6 bases). Germline CDR1 reads DFQATT; CDR2 reads SNEGSKA (reference sequence). CDR3 length: 16 residues. The V gene lost 1 base and the J gene lost 4 bases, with 19 bases spanning the gap. CDR3 in amino acids: CSARGKWGVAIETQYF. The CDR3 DNA follows: TGCAGTGCTAGAGGCAAATGGGGGGTGGCTATAGAGACCCAGTACTTC.

This clonotype was detected many times. The chain has TRBV10-3 and TRBJ2-3, with D possibly TRBD2 on 7 matching bases. The germline V and J ends were trimmed by 6 bases and 2 bases, with 12 bases remaining between them. The CDR3 is 14 residues long. Germline V gene sequence: CDR1 ENHRY, CDR2 SYGVKD. The CDR3 DNA reads TGTGCCATCAGACGGGGGGCCGACACAGATACGCAGTATTTT. Protein product: CAIRRGADTDTQYF.